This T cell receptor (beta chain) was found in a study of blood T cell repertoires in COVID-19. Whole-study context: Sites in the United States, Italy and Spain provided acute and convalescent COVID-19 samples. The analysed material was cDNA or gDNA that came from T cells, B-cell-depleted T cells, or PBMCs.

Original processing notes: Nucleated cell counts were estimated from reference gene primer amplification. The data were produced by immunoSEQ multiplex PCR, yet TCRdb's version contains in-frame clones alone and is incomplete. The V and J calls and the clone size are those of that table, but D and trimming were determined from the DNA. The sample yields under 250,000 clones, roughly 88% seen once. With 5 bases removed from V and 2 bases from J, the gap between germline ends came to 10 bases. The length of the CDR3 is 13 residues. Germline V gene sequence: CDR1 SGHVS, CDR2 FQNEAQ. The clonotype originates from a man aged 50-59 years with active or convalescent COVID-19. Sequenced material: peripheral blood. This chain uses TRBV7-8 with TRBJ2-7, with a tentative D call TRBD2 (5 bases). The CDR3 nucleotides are TGTGCCAGCAGCCCCTTGACTACCTACGAGCAGTACTTC. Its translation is CASSPLTTYEQYF.